This TCR beta chain was obtained from a study of Ad26.COV2.S vaccination and SARS-CoV-2 variants. About the study: Intramuscular Ad26.COV2.S doses were given once or twice, 56 days apart. Whole-study results and caveats: Overall T cell responses may have been underestimated by the analyses of TCR breadth and depth. After vaccination, substantial breadth of spike-specific CD8+ and CD4+ responses was reported.

Trimming removed 8 bases from V and 5 bases from J, with 4 bases in between. CDR3 size: 10 residues. Germline CDR1 reads SGHDN; CDR2 reads FVKESK. Stated treatment: approximately 18 received Ad26.COV2.S at low or high dose, single or two shots; about 5 received placebo; per-sample allocation not given. All samples were drawn on day 63, counting from the first vaccine or placebo injection. Ad26 vector vaccine expressed Wuhan-strain SARS-CoV-2 spike. Repertoires were generated with immunoSEQ multiplex PCR, while TCRdb's copy carries only in-frame clones and drops some. The sample carries about 680,000 clones, approximately 88% recorded once. This clone has more than one count but fewer than ten. What it binds is not known.

Sequences were derived from peripheral blood, sampled in a trial of Ad26.COV2.S vaccine versus placebo. The clonotype was recovered from a person between 18 and 60 years old who received the Ad26.COV2.S COVID-19 vaccine or a placebo. The chain combines TRBV14 with TRBJ2-1; no firm D call. This chain's CDR3 is CASGNNEQFF. CDR3 nucleotides: TGTGCCAGCGGGAACAATGAGCAGTTCTTC. The full variable domain, with the rest looked up from reference TRBV14 and TRBJ2-1, is EAGVTQFPSHSVIEKGQTVTLRCDPISGHDNLYWYRRVMGKEIKFLLHFVKESKQDESGMPNNRFLAERTGGTYSTLKVQPAELEDSGVYFCASGNNEQFFGPGTRLTVL.